Listed below are T cell receptor beta chains from one sample, sequenced in a study of PD-1 blockade in classical Hodgkin lymphoma. Some clones are missing from TCRdb's copy, which holds only in-frame ones; the method was immunoSEQ multiplex PCR. The table has roughly 12,000 clones, approximately 81% seen once. This sample comprised CD8+ T cells from blood, obtained at baseline. The receptors were sampled from a human donor with classical Hodgkin lymphoma. CDR3s leave out the opening cysteine and the closing phenylalanine or tryptophan. The order of the fields is clone size, CDR3 length, V gene, CDR3 protein. A row's size may be missing; if present it is once, few, many or a size class.

abundance: .; len: 16; v_gene: TRBV7-9; CDR3aa: ASSLGSGQGVYTGELF
abundance: .; len: 14; v_gene: TRBV5-6; CDR3aa: ASSPPSGNIKNEQF
abundance: .; len: 12; v_gene: TRBV7-9; CDR3aa: ASSLDVVSYEQY
abundance: .; len: 11; v_gene: TRBV7-8; CDR3aa: ASSIGGTQPQH
abundance: .; len: 12; v_gene: TRBV5-1; CDR3aa: ASRKGPWNTEAF
abundance: .; len: 12; v_gene: TRBV5-4; CDR3aa: ASSSGLGAYEQY
abundance: .; len: 15; v_gene: TRBV4-1; CDR3aa: ASSQEGTSGPYNEQF
abundance: .; len: 12; v_gene: TRBV7-6; CDR3aa: ASSLSGPYNEQF
abundance: few; len: 9; v_gene: TRBV10-3; CDR3aa: ATRDVEEQY
abundance: .; len: 13; v_gene: TRBV5-1; CDR3aa: ASSFGDRGRETQY
abundance: .; len: 13; v_gene: TRBV2; CDR3aa: ASYPPERETYEQY
abundance: few; len: 11; v_gene: TRBV25-1; CDR3aa: ASSESTGHGYT
abundance: .; len: 12; v_gene: TRBV4-1; CDR3aa: ASSQDAAGFGYT
abundance: .; len: 10; v_gene: TRBV25-1; CDR3aa: ASSESGYGYT
abundance: .; len: 9; v_gene: TRBV19; CDR3aa: ASSIGRTAF
abundance: .; len: 12; v_gene: TRBV5-1; CDR3aa: ASSTGGANYGYT
abundance: .; len: 12; v_gene: TRBV4-1; CDR3aa: ASRGTGGSEKLF
abundance: .; len: 12; v_gene: TRBV4-1; CDR3aa: ASSQDRQSYEQY
abundance: .; len: 11; v_gene: TRBV30; CDR3aa: AWEEGKHNEQF
abundance: .; len: 12; v_gene: TRBV2; CDR3aa: ASTLGVGGTEAF
abundance: .; len: 13; v_gene: TRBV19; CDR3aa: ASSTRTVSNQPQH
abundance: .; len: 11; v_gene: TRBV10-2; CDR3aa: ASSRGSGTEAF
abundance: .; len: 12; v_gene: TRBV28; CDR3aa: ASSLYGGGWGYT
abundance: .; len: 16; v_gene: TRBV21-1; CDR3aa: ASSKERDLKPSTDTQY
abundance: .; len: 11; v_gene: TRBV6-1; CDR3aa: ASELQGLYEQY
abundance: large; len: 12; v_gene: TRBV19; CDR3aa: ASSLYQGAPVGF
abundance: .; len: 10; v_gene: TRBV19; CDR3aa: ASTPGRFEQF
abundance: .; len: 13; v_gene: TRBV10-3; CDR3aa: ATVPTGGIYNEQF
abundance: .; len: 9; v_gene: TRBV4-1; CDR3aa: ASSQGTEAF
abundance: .; len: 10; v_gene: TRBV27; CDR3aa: ASSADSGELF
abundance: .; len: 14; v_gene: TRBV6-6; CDR3aa: ATFNLEGGTNYGYT
abundance: .; len: 13; v_gene: TRBV2; CDR3aa: AVKRAGGWNTEAF
abundance: medium-sized; len: 14; v_gene: TRBV30; CDR3aa: AWETLDSLTNYGYT
abundance: .; len: 14; v_gene: TRBV5-4; CDR3aa: ASSFQAGRTYNEQF
abundance: .; len: 11; v_gene: TRBV19; CDR3aa: ASSIVWNTEAF
abundance: .; len: 12; v_gene: TRBV9; CDR3aa: ASSDQGGAGEQY
abundance: .; len: 13; v_gene: TRBV10-1; CDR3aa: ASSEVTGPRDEQY
abundance: .; len: 13; v_gene: TRBV4-1; CDR3aa: ASSQDGGRTYEQY
abundance: .; len: 13; v_gene: TRBV5-4; CDR3aa: ASSLGPGSYNEQF
abundance: .; len: 14; v_gene: TRBV5-4; CDR3aa: ASSSKPPRADTEAF
abundance: .; len: 11; v_gene: TRBV6-1; CDR3aa: ASPGGGMETQY
abundance: .; len: 11; v_gene: TRBV2; CDR3aa: ASSDQANYEQY